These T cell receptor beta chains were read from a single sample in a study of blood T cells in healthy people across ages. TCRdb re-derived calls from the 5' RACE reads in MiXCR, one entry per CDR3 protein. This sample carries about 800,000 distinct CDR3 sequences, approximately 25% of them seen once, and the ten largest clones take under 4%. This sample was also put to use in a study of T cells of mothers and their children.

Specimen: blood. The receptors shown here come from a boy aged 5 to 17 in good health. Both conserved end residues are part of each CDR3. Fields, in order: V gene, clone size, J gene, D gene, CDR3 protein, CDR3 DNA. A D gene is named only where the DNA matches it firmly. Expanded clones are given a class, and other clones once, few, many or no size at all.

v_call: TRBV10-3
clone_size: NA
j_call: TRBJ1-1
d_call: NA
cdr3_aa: CAISTPGHSGSEAFF
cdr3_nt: TGTGCCATCAGTACTCCGGGACACTCTGGGTCTGAAGCTTTCTTT

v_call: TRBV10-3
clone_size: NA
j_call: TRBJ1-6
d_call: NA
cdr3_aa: CAISVTSRSPLHF
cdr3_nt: TGTGCCATCAGTGTCACCTCGCGTTCACCCCTCCACTTT

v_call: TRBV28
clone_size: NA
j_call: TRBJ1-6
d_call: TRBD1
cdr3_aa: CASSLYGDRGYNSPLHF
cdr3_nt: TGTGCCAGCAGTTTATACGGGGACAGGGGATATAATTCACCCCTCCACTTT

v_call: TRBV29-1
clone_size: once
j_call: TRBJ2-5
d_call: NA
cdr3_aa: CSAPGKGGETQYF
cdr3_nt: TGCAGCGCCCCGGGGAAGGGGGGAGAGACCCAGTACTTC

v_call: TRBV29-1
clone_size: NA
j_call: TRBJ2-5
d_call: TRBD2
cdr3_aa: CSVRTSGKETQYF
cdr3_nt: TGCAGCGTGAGGACTAGCGGGAAAGAGACCCAGTACTTC

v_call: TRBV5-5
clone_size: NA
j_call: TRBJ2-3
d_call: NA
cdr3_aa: CASSLAQGHTDTQYF
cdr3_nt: TGTGCCAGCAGCTTAGCCCAGGGTCACACAGATACGCAGTATTTT

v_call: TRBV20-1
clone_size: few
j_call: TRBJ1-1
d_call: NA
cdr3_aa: CSTTRDGRNTEAFF
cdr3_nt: TGCAGTACAACCCGGGACGGAAGAAACACTGAAGCTTTCTTT

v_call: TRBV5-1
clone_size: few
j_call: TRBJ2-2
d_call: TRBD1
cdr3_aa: CASSLQGASTAGELFF
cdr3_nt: TGCGCCAGCAGCTTACAGGGGGCGTCAACCGCCGGGGAGCTGTTTTTT

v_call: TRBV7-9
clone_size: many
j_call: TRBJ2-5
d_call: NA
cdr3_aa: CASSLAGPETQYF
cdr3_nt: TGTGCCAGCAGCTTAGCAGGGCCGGAGACCCAGTACTTC

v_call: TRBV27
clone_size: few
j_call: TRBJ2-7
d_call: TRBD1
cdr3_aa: CASSPPFTTGPWTYEQYF
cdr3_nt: TGTGCCAGCAGTCCACCATTTACGACAGGGCCCTGGACCTACGAGCAGTACTTC

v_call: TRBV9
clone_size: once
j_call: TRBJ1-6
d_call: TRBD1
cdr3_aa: CASSAGGNEPPLHF
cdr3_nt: TGTGCCAGCAGCGCAGGGGGCAATGAGCCACCCCTCCACTTT

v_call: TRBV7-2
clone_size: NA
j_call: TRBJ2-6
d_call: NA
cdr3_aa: CASSLVGRISGANVLTF
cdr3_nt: TGTGCCAGCAGCTTAGTAGGTCGAATCTCTGGGGCCAACGTCCTGACTTTC

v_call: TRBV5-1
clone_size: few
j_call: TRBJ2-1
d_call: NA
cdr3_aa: CASSSVGNEQFF
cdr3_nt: TGCGCCAGCAGCTCGGTCGGGAATGAGCAGTTCTTC

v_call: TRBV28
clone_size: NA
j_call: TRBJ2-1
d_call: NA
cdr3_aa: CASSLARGVLDEQFF
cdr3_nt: TGTGCCAGCAGTCTCGCTAGGGGGGTTTTGGATGAGCAGTTCTTC

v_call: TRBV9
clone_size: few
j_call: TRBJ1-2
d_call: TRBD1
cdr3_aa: CASSPNRGGYGYTF
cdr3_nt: TGTGCCAGCAGCCCGAACAGGGGTGGCTATGGCTACACCTTC

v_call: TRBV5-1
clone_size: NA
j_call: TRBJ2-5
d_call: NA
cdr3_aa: CASSLQGGVETQYF
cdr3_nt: TGCGCCAGCAGCTTACAGGGAGGAGTGGAGACCCAGTACTTC

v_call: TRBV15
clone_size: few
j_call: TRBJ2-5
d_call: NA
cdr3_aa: CATSSPPGYQETQYF
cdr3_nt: TGTGCCACCAGCAGCCCACCGGGGTACCAAGAGACCCAGTACTTC

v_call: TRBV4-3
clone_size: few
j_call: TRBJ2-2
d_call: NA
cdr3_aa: CASSQGASTGELFF
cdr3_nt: TGCGCCAGCAGCCAGGGGGCCAGCACCGGGGAGCTGTTTTTT

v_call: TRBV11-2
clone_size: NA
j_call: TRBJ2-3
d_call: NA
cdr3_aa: CASSLEGTGLGTDTQYF
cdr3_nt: TGTGCCAGCAGCTTAGAGGGTACGGGACTTGGCACAGATACGCAGTATTTT

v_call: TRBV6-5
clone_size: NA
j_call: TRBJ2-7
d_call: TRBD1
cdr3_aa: CASSRDRGAEQYF
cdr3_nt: TGTGCCAGCAGCCGGGACAGGGGGGCCGAGCAGTACTTC

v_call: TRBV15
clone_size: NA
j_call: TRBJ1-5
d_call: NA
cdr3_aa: CATSRDMAGTQHF
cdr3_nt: TGTGCCACCAGCAGAGATATGGCCGGAACCCAGCATTTT

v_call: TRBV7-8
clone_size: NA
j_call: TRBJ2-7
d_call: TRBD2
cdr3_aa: CASSSLAGSPYEQYF
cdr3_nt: TGTGCCAGCAGCTCTCTAGCGGGATCCCCCTACGAGCAGTACTTC

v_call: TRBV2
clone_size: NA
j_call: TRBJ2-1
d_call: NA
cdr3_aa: CASSGDLNEQFF
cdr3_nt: TGTGCCAGCAGTGGGGACCTCAATGAGCAGTTCTTC

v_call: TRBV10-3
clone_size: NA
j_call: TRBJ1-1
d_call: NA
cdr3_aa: CAISEVGGYTEAFF
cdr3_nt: TGTGCCATCAGTGAGGTAGGGGGGTACACTGAAGCTTTCTTT

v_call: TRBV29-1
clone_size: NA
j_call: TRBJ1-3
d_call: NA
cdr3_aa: CSVANFSGNTIYF
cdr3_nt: TGCAGCGTTGCCAACTTCTCTGGAAACACCATATATTTT

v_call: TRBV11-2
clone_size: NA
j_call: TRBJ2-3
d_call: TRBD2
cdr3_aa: CASSLSSGSLGSDTQYF
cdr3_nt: TGTGCCAGTAGCTTAAGTAGCGGGAGCTTAGGGTCAGATACGCAGTATTTT

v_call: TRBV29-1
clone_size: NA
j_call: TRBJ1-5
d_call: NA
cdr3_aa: CSVVGGSNRPQHF
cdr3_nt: TGCAGCGTTGTTGGGGGGAGCAATCGGCCCCAGCATTTT

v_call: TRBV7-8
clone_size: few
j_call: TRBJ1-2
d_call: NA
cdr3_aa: CASSGGGQDGYGYTF
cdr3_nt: TGTGCCAGCAGCGGGGGGGGACAAGACGGCTATGGCTACACCTTC

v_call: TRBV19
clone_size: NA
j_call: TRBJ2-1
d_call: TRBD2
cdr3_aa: CATSGPSGRDEQFF
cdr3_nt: TGTGCCACCTCGGGGCCTAGCGGGAGGGATGAGCAGTTCTTC

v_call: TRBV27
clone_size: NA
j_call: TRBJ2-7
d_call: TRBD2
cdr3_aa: CASSLTSGFYEQYF
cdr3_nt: TGTGCCAGCAGTTTGACTAGCGGTTTCTACGAGCAGTACTTC

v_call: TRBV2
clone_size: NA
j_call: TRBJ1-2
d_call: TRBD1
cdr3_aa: CASSSLSRQGPYGYTF
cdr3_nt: TGTGCCAGCAGTTCCCTCTCCAGACAGGGCCCTTATGGCTACACCTTC

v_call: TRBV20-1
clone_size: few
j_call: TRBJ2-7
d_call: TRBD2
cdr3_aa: CSAMRLAGGTYEQYF
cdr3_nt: TGCAGTGCTATGCGGCTAGCGGGAGGGACCTACGAGCAGTACTTC

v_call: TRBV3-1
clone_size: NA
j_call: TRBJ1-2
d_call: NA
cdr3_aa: CASSYRGGLNYGYTF
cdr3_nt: TGTGCCAGTAGCTATCGGGGGGGGCTAAACTATGGCTACACCTTC

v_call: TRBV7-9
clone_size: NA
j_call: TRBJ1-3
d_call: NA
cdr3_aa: CASNPNGNTIYF
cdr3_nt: TGTGCCAGCAACCCAAATGGAAACACCATATATTTT

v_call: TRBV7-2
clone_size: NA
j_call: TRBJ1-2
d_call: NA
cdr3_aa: CASSRMGANYGYTF
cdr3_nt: TGTGCCAGCAGCCGGATGGGAGCTAACTATGGCTACACCTTC

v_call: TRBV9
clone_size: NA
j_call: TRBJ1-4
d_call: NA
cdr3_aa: CASSVAAAGVNEKLFF
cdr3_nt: TGTGCCAGCAGCGTAGCTGCGGCAGGAGTTAATGAAAAACTGTTTTTT

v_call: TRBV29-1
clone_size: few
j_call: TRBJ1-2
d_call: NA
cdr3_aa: CSVLRSDNYGYTF
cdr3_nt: TGCAGCGTCCTGAGGTCGGATAACTATGGCTACACCTTC

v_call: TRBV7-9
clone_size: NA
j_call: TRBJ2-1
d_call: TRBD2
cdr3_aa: CASSLGGLAGSSYNEQFF
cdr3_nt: TGTGCCAGCAGCTTAGGGGGACTAGCGGGTAGCTCCTACAATGAGCAGTTCTTC

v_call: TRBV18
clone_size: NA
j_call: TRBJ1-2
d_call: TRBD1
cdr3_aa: CASSRPNRGDYGYTF
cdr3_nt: TGTGCCAGCTCACGACCGAACAGGGGCGACTATGGCTACACCTTC

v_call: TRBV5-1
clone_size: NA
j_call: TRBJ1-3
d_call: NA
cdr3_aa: CASSLLYPDPGHGNTIYF
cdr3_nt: TGCGCCAGCAGCTTACTCTATCCGGACCCAGGACATGGAAACACCATATATTTT

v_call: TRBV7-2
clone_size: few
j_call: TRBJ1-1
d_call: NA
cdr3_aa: CASSLDWREAFF
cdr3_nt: TGTGCCAGCAGCTTAGATTGGCGTGAAGCTTTCTTT

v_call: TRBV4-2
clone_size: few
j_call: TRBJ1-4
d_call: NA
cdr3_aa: CASSQDIQAATNEKLFF
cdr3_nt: TGTGCCAGCAGCCAAGATATACAGGCTGCAACTAATGAAAAACTGTTTTTT

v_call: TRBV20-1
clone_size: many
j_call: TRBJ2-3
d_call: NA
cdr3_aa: CSARDLRGTDTQYF
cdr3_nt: TGCAGTGCTAGAGATCTGCGGGGCACAGATACGCAGTATTTT

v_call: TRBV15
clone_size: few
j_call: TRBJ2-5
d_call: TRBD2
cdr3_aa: CATAGGGDQETQYF
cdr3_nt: TGTGCCACCGCCGGCGGGGGGGACCAAGAGACCCAGTACTTC

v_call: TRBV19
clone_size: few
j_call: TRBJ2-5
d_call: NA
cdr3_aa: CASRSRTLNQETQYF
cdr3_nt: TGTGCCAGTAGGTCTAGGACTCTAAACCAAGAGACCCAGTACTTC

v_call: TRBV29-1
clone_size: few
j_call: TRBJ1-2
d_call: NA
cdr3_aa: CSARFGELGYGYTF
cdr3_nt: TGCAGCGCCCGCTTCGGAGAGTTAGGCTATGGCTACACCTTC

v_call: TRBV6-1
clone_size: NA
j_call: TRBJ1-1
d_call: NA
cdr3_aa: CASSGRARTTEAFF
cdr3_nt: TGTGCCAGCAGTGGAAGGGCCCGAACCACTGAAGCTTTCTTT

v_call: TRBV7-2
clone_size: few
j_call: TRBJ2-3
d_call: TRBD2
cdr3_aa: CASSLVAGGGADTQYF
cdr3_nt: TGTGCCAGCAGCTTAGTTGCGGGAGGCGGGGCAGATACGCAGTATTTT

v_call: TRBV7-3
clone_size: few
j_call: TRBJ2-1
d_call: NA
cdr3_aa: CASSLLSRVDNEQFF
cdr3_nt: TGTGCCAGCAGCTTATTAAGTCGGGTAGACAATGAGCAGTTCTTC

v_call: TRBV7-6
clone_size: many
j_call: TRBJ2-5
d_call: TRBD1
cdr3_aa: CASKGQDQETQYF
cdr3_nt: TGTGCCAGCAAAGGACAGGACCAAGAGACCCAGTACTTC

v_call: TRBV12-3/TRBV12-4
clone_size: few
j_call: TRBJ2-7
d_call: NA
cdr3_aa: CASSWGGHEQYF
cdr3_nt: TGTGCCAGCAGTTGGGGCGGGCACGAGCAGTACTTC

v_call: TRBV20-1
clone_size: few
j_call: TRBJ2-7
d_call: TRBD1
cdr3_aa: CSAIPWTGPSEQYF
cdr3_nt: TGCAGTGCTATACCCTGGACAGGGCCATCCGAGCAGTACTTC

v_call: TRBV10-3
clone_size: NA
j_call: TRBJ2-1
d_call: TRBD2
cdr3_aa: CAISESAGGRRNEQFF
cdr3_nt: TGTGCCATCAGTGAGTCGGCGGGGGGGCGTCGGAATGAGCAGTTCTTC

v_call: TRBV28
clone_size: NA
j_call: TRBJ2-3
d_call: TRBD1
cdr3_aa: CASSPFPDRGEPDTQYF
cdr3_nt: TGTGCCAGCAGTCCCTTTCCGGACAGGGGAGAACCAGATACGCAGTATTTT

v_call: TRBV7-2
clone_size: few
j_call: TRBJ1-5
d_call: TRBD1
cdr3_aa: CASSLAGQGNQPQHF
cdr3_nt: TGTGCCAGCAGCTTAGCTGGACAGGGCAATCAGCCCCAGCATTTT

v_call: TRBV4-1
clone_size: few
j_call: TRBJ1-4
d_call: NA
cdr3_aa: CASSQAVSSEKLFF
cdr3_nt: TGCGCCAGCAGCCAAGCGGTTTCAAGTGAAAAACTGTTTTTT

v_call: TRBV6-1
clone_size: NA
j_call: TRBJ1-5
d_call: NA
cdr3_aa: CASSEKGYQPQHF
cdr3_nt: TGTGCCAGCAGTGAAAAAGGGTATCAGCCCCAGCATTTT